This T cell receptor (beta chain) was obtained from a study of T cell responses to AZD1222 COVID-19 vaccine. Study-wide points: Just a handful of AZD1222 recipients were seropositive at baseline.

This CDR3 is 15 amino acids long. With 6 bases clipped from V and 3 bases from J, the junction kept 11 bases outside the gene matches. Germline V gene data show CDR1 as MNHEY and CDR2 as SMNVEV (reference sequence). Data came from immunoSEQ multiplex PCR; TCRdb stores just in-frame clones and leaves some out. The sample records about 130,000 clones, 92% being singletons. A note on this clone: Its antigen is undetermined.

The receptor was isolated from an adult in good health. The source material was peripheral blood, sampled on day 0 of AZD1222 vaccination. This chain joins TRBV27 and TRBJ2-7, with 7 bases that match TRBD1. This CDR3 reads CASRPGTVASYEQYF. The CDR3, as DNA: TGTGCCAGCAGACCCGGGACAGTTGCTAGCTACGAGCAGTACTTC.